Following are 12 T cell receptor beta chains from one sample sequenced in a study of tumor-infiltrating lymphocytes in oesophageal squamous cell carcinoma. TCRdb itself ran the PCR reads through MiXCR, one entry per CDR3 protein. In the table there are approximately 15,000 distinct CDR3 sequences, around 50% of which are singletons. The sequenced material came from esophageal tumor tissue. All receptors derive from a male donor with esophageal squamous cell carcinoma.

The chain links TRBV7-3 to TRBJ2-4; no definite D call. The last part of the DNA fits TRBJ2-5 better; the J call may be wrong. Germline values: CDR1 SGHTA, CDR2 FQGTGA. This CDR3 has 13 amino acids. The DNA of the CDR3 is TGTGCCAGCAGTCGATCGTACCAAGAGACCCAGTACTTC. Residues: CASSRSYQETQYF.

The J gene is TRBJ2-5, the V gene TRBV12-3 or TRBV12-4; D unresolved. The J call may be incorrect, as the DNA end agrees better with TRBJ2-7. The CDR3 loop spans 15 amino acids. CDR3 bases: TGTGCCAGCAGTTTATATGGCGGCAGCTCCTACGAGCAGTACTTC. Translating gives CASSLYGGSSYEQYF.

This clonotype was seen repeatedly, ten times or more. A much larger clone differs by one base, so this may be a read error. V usage is TRBV6-1 and J usage is TRBJ2-7; D possibly matches TRBD1 or TRBD2 (5 bases each). Germline CDR1 reads MNHNS; CDR2 reads SASEGT. CDR3 length equals 15 residues. Trimming pared 7 bases from V and 7 bases from J, leaving 23 bases between. CDR3 nucleotides: TGTGCCAGCAAACCCGAATGGGGGTCCTACAATGAGCAGTACTTC. This codes for CASKPEWGSYNEQYF.

The rearrangement joins TRBV7-3 to TRBJ2-3; no definite D call. The J call is uncertain, as TRBJ2-5 better fits the DNA end. Germline V gene sequence: CDR1 SGHTA, CDR2 FQGTGA. This CDR3 spans 13 amino acids. DNA of the CDR3: TGTGCCAGCAGCTCCTCATTCCAAGAGACCCAGTACTTC. This encodes CASSSSFQETQYF.

There are a few counts of this clonotype. The chain employs TRBV7-9 and TRBJ2-5; possibly TRBD1 or TRBD2 for D (6 bases each). Germline V gives CDR1 SEHNR, CDR2 FQNEAQ (reference sequence). V was clipped by 6 bases and J by 5 bases, with 16 bases between them. The CDR3 has 14 residues. As DNA, the CDR3 is TGTGCCAGCAGAACACAGGGTGCGGGGGAGACCCAGTACTTC. Translation: CASRTQGAGETQYF.

Of note for this clonotype: Because the CDR3's place on the DNA is in doubt, the DNA is left out and the CDR3 is given as listed by TCRdb. The J gene is TRBJ2-6, the V gene TRBV14. The CDR3 extends over 17 residues, inclusive of both ends. Germline V lookup: CDR1 SGHDN, CDR2 FVKESK. The CDR3 loop is CASSQGPSHELWLHLRF.

V usage is TRBV12-3 or TRBV12-4 and J usage is TRBJ2-7; D uncertain. The J call may be incorrect, as the DNA end agrees better with TRBJ1-2. The CDR3 contains 16 residues. The CDR3: CASSFTVGDPGGGYTF. The CDR3 DNA reads as TGTGCCAGCAGTTTTACCGTAGGAGATCCGGGTGGCGGCTACACCTTC.

This sequence joins TRBV5-1 and TRBJ2-7; no definite D call. The J call may be in error: the DNA end matches TRBJ2-5 better. The germline V gene encodes CDR1 SGHRS and CDR2 YFSETQ. This CDR3 region has 14 residues. Here the CDR3 reads CASSLQRNQETQYF. CDR3 bases: TGCGCCAGCAGCTTACAGAGAAACCAAGAGACCCAGTACTTC.

Only a few counts were recorded for this clonotype. CDR3 in amino acids: CASSLGPRWADYGYTF. The CDR3 nucleotides read TGTGCCAGCAGCTTGGGCCCCCGTTGGGCAGACTATGGCTACACCTTC. This chain links TRBV7-6 with TRBJ1-2, with D unresolved. Germline lookup yields CDR1 SGHVS and CDR2 FNYEAQ. The V and J ends lost 3 bases and 3 bases respectively, with 17 bases between them. The CDR3 runs 16 residues.

The V gene is TRBV7-2, the J gene TRBJ2-5; tentatively, D is TRBD2 (6 bases). This CDR3 spans 15 amino acids. The germline V gene encodes CDR1 SGHTA and CDR2 FQGNSA. Trimming shortened V by 1 base and J by 5 bases, and 14 bases separated the two germline ends. The CDR3 loop reads CASSLDASVVETQYF. CDR3 coding DNA: TGTGCCAGCAGCTTAGATGCTAGCGTAGTCGAGACCCAGTACTTC.

This clonotype was found many times. J is TRBJ2-7 and V is TRBV19, with a possible D match to TRBD2 (6 bases). The CDR3 contains 15 residues. The V and J ends lost 2 bases and 5 bases respectively, with 16 bases between them. Germline V CDR1 and CDR2: LNHDA, SQIVND (reference sequence). CDR3 sequence: CASSINWGGGNEQYF. DNA for the CDR3: TGTGCCAGTAGTATAAATTGGGGAGGAGGAAACGAGCAGTACTTC.

The rearrangement joins TRBV7-3 to TRBJ2-1; tentative D call: TRBD1 (6 bases). The end of the DNA is better explained by TRBJ1-2, so the J call may be wrong. Looked up from germline, CDR1 is SGHTA and CDR2 is FQGTGA. CDR3 length: 15 residues. In DNA, the CDR3 is TGTGCCAGCGCTCCCTTACAGGGAGCTAACTATGGCTACACCTTC. Translated, it gives CASAPLQGANYGYTF.